This record concerns one T cell receptor beta chain sequence. Its target is not known. The sample belongs to a study of T cells in Graves' hyperthyroidism and ophthalmopathy. Study results and limitations: Ophthalmopathy was separated from stable hyperthyroidism by a 13 V-J model.

Extraction of PBMCs used 9 to 10 ml of fresh peripheral blood. The CDR3 sequence is 13 residues long. CDR1 and CDR2 from the germline V gene are KGHSH and LQKENI. Trimming removed 2 bases at V and 3 bases at J, with 8 bases between. RNA transcripts provided the source from which TCR beta CDR3 regions were amplified. The HTBI primer set served for first-round RT-PCR of the TCR CDR3. In TCRdb, the multiplex PCR reads were re-called with MiXCR into one record per CDR3 protein. The sample gives about 600,000 distinct CDR3 sequences, approximately 14% of which show up once; more than 6% is in the top ten. The sequencing input was blood. This TCR was sampled from a woman under 30 with Graves' ophthalmopathy. The rearrangement uses TRBV18 and TRBJ2-7; D may be TRBD1 (5 bases). CDR3 nucleotide sequence: TGTGCCAGCTCACCATACAGGAGCTACGAGCAGTACTTC. Protein sequence: CASSPYRSYEQYF.